These 20 T cell receptor beta chains were sequenced from one sample in a study of shared clonotypes between healthy human individuals. Only in-frame clones appear in the TCRdb table, and some are missing; sequencing was by immunoSEQ multiplex PCR. The table has approximately 350,000 clones, roughly 96% seen once. Material for sequencing was memory CD8+ T cells sorted from blood. Subset indicated: CD45RO+ cells pooled with CCR7-negative TemRA cells. The receptors here all came from a young man in good health.

Only one count was recorded for this clone. The chain joins TRBV9 to TRBJ2-3, with 7 bases identical to TRBD2. Germline values: CDR1 SGDLS, CDR2 YYNGEE. Losses at the gene ends were 4 bases for V and 0 bases for J; bases not matched to a gene: 2. This CDR3 region has 14 residues. The CDR3 protein is CASSSSGSTDTQYF. Here the CDR3 DNA reads TGTGCCAGCAGCAGTAGCGGGAGCACAGATACGCAGTATTTT. Using reference TRBV9 and TRBJ2-3 for the parts outside the CDR3, the full variable domain is DSGVTQTPKHLITATGQRVTLRCSPRSGDLSVYWYQQSLDQGLQFLIQYYNGEERAKGNILERFSAQQFPDLHSELNLSSLELGDSALYFCASSSSGSTDTQYFGPGTRLTVL.

V gene TRBV29-1 combines with J gene TRBJ2-3, with 7 bases that match TRBD1. Germline V gene lookup returns CDR1 SQVTM and CDR2 ANQGSEA. V dropped 3 bases and J dropped 3; count of bases not matched to a gene: 6. The CDR3 has 14 amino acids. As DNA, the CDR3 is TGCAGCGTTGATAGTGACAGGGCAACAGATACGCAGTATTTT. Encoded protein: CSVDSDRATDTQYF.

CDR3 sequence reads: CASSLDGRANTGELFF. The CDR3 bases are TGCGCCAGCAGCTTGGACGGGAGGGCGAACACCGGGGAGCTGTTTTTT. The V call is TRBV5-1, the J call TRBJ2-2, with TRBD2 identical over 8 bases. The J segment lost 0 bases and the V segment lost 0 bases, leaving 1 base of the junction unmatched. The V gene's germline CDR1 is SGHRS and CDR2 YFSETQ. This CDR3 is 16 amino acids long.

V gene TRBV2 combines with J gene TRBJ2-7; D remains ambiguous. The germline CDR1 and CDR2 sequences are SNHLY and FYNNEI. This CDR3 is 11 amino acids long. Trimming stripped 7 bases from V and 2 bases from J, with 6 bases between. CDR3 coding DNA: TGTGCCAGCACTACCACCTACGAGCAGTACTTC. As protein: CASTTTYEQYF.

The chain joins TRBV9 to TRBJ2-1, with 8 bases lining up with TRBD2. Germline trimming cut 3 bases from V and 5 bases from J; bases unmatched to any gene: 4. Germline values: CDR1 SGDLS, CDR2 YYNGEE. This CDR3 spans 14 amino acids. This CDR3 is CASSAGTRDNEQFF. As DNA, the CDR3 is TGTGCCAGCAGCGCCGGGACTAGGGACAATGAGCAGTTCTTC.

J is TRBJ2-5 and V is TRBV7-9; TRBD2 matches 8 bases. The CDR3 covers 14 residues. V trimming: 5 bases; J trimming: 1 base; junction bases outside the gene matches: 3. The germline V gene encodes CDR1 SEHNR and CDR2 FQNEAQ (reference sequence). CDR3 residues: CASSQRGIQETQYF. The CDR3 coding sequence is TGTGCCAGCAGCCAGCGGGGGATCCAAGAGACCCAGTACTTC.

The chain couples TRBV7-8 to TRBJ1-4; D not resolved. V was clipped by 5 bases and J by 7 bases, with 11 bases between them. The CDR3 contains 13 residues. CDR1 and CDR2 from the germline V gene are SGHVS and FQNEAQ. The CDR3 DNA is TGTGCCAGCAGCCTGGGTGGGAGTGAAAAACTGTTTTTT. Its translation is CASSLGGSEKLFF.

J is TRBJ2-2 and V is TRBV5-4; 13 bases line up with TRBD2. This CDR3 spans 17 amino acids. J lost 6 bases, V lost 0 bases, and 5 bases had no gene match. The germline V gene has CDR1 SGHNT and CDR2 YYREEE (reference sequence). The CDR3 reads CASSLALAGGLSGELFF. The DNA of the CDR3 is TGTGCCAGCAGCTTGGCACTAGCGGGAGGGTTATCCGGGGAGCTGTTTTTT.

The chain recombines TRBV4-1 with TRBJ2-1, with no clear D. V dropped 4 bases and J dropped 0 bases, with 13 bases sitting between them. Germline V gene data show CDR1 as MGHRA and CDR2 as YSYEKL. The CDR3 is 16 amino acids. The CDR3 sequence: CASSRLGSSSYNEQFF. In DNA form, the CDR3 reads TGCGCCAGCAGCCGCCTAGGTAGCAGCTCCTACAATGAGCAGTTCTTC.

As for this clone: The identical CDR3 is also encoded by other nucleotide sequences in the sample. The rearrangement uses TRBV30 and TRBJ1-1; no reliable D call. V was pared by 4 bases and J by 1 base, with 4 bases between. The CDR3 runs to 11 residues. Germline CDR1 reads GTSNPN; CDR2 reads SVGIG (reference sequence). CDR3 region: CAWNRNTEAFF. CDR3 sequence (DNA): TGTGCCTGGAACAGGAACACTGAAGCTTTCTTT.

The chain recombines TRBV7-2 with TRBJ2-7; 12 positions agree with TRBD2. After removal of 2 bases from V and 7 bases from J, the junction contained 6 bases not matched to a gene. CDR1 SGHTA and CDR2 FQGNSA come from the germline V gene. The CDR3 is 15 residues long. The CDR3 bases are TGTGCCAGCAGCTTACGACTAGCGGGAGTAGGGGAGCAGTACTTC. This codes for CASSLRLAGVGEQYF.

The J gene is TRBJ1-1, the V gene TRBV4-1; D remains unclear. The CDR3 contains 13 residues. Germline V gene data show CDR1 as MGHRA and CDR2 as YSYEKL. The ends were cut back, 4 bases at V and 7 bases at J, with 13 bases in the middle. The CDR3 coding sequence is TGCGCCAGCAGCCTCACCCAACGGAGTGAAGCTTTCTTT. Translating it yields CASSLTQRSEAFF.

V is TRBV30 and J is TRBJ2-1, with 13 bases fitting TRBD2. The germline gives CDR1 GTSNPN, CDR2 SVGIG (reference sequence). CDR3 length: 16 amino acids. The V gene end was trimmed by 1 base and the J gene end by 4 bases; junction bases not matched to a gene: 4. The CDR3 bases are TGTGCCTGGAGTGCCATGACTAGCGGGAGGTACAATGAGCAGTTCTTC. As protein: CAWSAMTSGRYNEQFF. The entire variable domain, with the rest obtained from reference TRBV30 and TRBJ2-1, is as follows: SQTIHQWPATLVQPVGSPLSLECTVEGTSNPNLYWYRQAAGRGLQLLFYSVGIGQISSEVPQNLSASRPQDRQFILSSKKLLLSDSGFYLCAWSAMTSGRYNEQFFGPGTRLTVL.

The rearrangement links TRBV2 to TRBJ2-3, with 13 bases identical to TRBD2. Germline V gene sequence: CDR1 SNHLY, CDR2 FYNNEI. V dropped 6 bases and J dropped 4; count of bases not matched to a gene: 7. This CDR3 is 16 amino acids long. CDR3 nucleotide sequence: TGTGCCAGCAGGGAGGGACTAGCGGGATCGGCAGATACGCAGTATTTT. This sequence encodes CASREGLAGSADTQYF.

The chain is built from TRBV19 and TRBJ2-2, with D possibly being TRBD2 (5 bases). Germline V gene sequence: CDR1 LNHDA, CDR2 SQIVND (reference sequence). V dropped 5 bases and J dropped 1 base, with 14 bases sitting between them. The CDR3 has 16 residues. CDR3 nucleotides: TGTGCCAGTAGTTATCGCGACTACAAGAACACCGGGGAGCTGTTTTTT. It is translated as CASSYRDYKNTGELFF.

This clone appeared a few times. Additional DNA sequences in this sample encode the identical CDR3. The CDR3 bases are TGTGCCAGCAGCTTGGGCACTGAAGCTTTCTTT. Protein: CASSLGTEAFF. This chain joins TRBV5-8 and TRBJ1-1; D ambiguous. Germline CDR1 is SGHTS and CDR2 is YDEGEE. The CDR3 is 11 residues long. Deletions cut 0 bases from V and 4 bases from J, with 1 base between.

This chain joins TRBV6-5 and TRBJ1-2; no definite D call. Germline CDR1 is MNHEY and CDR2 is SVGAGI. The CDR3 is made up of 12 amino acids. Trimming shortened V by 5 bases and J by 8 bases, and 12 bases separated the two germline ends. CDR3 nucleotides: TGTGCCAGCAGTGCGACCCTTGGAGGCTACACCTTC. It yields the protein CASSATLGGYTF.

The rearrangement uses TRBV19 and TRBJ1-5; 7 bases agree with TRBD1. V was pared by 7 bases and J by 5 bases, with 5 bases of the junction left unmatched. Germline CDR1 reads LNHDA; CDR2 reads SQIVND (reference sequence). The CDR3 runs to 13 residues. This CDR3 reads CASTWTGDQPQHF. The CDR3 coding sequence is TGTGCCAGTACATGGACAGGAGATCAGCCCCAGCATTTT.

This clone was counted a single time. The J gene is TRBJ2-1, the V gene TRBV30, with 10 bases that match TRBD2. Germline V gene data show CDR1 as GTSNPN and CDR2 as SVGIG (reference sequence). CDR3 length: 14 amino acids. V gave up 4 bases and J gave up 1 base; unmatched junction bases: 1. This chain's CDR3 is CAWTAGGSYNEQFF. The CDR3 region has the DNA TGTGCCTGGACAGCGGGAGGGTCCTACAATGAGCAGTTCTTC.

This sequence joins TRBV2 and TRBJ1-1; no firm D call. There are 14 residues in the CDR3. V was pared by 4 bases and J by 0 bases, with 9 bases between. The germline gives CDR1 SNHLY, CDR2 FYNNEI. The CDR3 reads CASSALGLNTEAFF. The CDR3 DNA sequence: TGTGCCAGCAGTGCTTTGGGTTTGAACACTGAAGCTTTCTTT.